The entry that follows covers one TCR beta chain sequence. Assay used: immunoSEQ multiplex PCR; TCRdb lists only in-frame clones, some missing. The data show a few hundred thousand clones, over 75% seen once. This entry is derived from a study of blood T cell repertoires in COVID-19. Trimming pared 4 bases from V and 7 bases from J, leaving 7 bases between. The CDR3 has 12 amino acids. V usage is TRBV12-3 or TRBV12-4 and J usage is TRBJ1-4; perhaps TRBD1 as D (5 bases). This TCR came from a woman in her late teens or twenties who had recovered from COVID-19. Material: PBMCs or T cells enriched from blood (not recorded which). Here the CDR3 DNA reads TGTGCCAGCAGTTGGACAATTGAAAAACTGTTTTTT. It codes for CASSWTIEKLFF.